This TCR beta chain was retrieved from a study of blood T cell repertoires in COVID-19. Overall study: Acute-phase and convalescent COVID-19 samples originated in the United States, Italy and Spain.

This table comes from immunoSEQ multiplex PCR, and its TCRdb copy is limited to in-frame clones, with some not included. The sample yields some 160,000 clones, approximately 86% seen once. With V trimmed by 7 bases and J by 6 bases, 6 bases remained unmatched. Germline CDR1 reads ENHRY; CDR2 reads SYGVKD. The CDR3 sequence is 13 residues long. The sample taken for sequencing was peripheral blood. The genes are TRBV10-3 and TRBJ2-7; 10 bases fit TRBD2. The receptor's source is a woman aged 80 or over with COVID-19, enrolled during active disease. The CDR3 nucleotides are TGTGCCATCACCAATCTAGCGGGAGCCGAGCAGTACTTC. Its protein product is CAITNLAGAEQYF.